This T cell receptor (beta chain) emerged from a study of CD8 T cells in Susac syndrome (dated by TCRdb to about 2019). Concerning the study at large: The study used repertoire sequencing to test whether antigen drove CD8+ T cell activation and differentiation in Susac syndrome.

For this clonotype: It has no known antigen specificity. No base quality information exists; no much larger clone differs at one position.

High-throughput TCR beta sequencing profiled peripheral blood CD8+ and CD4+ T cells from healthy donors, Susac syndrome patients and multiple sclerosis patients. Healthy donors were age- and sex-matched controls. Bulk CD8+ and CD4+ T cells were purified by magnetic negative isolation, while CD8+ TEMRA cells were enriched using FACS. Blood was drawn into EDTA tubes, processed within 24 hours, and PBMCs were isolated by density gradient centrifugation. PBMCs intended for TCR sequencing were frozen in liquid nitrogen and were later thawed in a 37 degrees C water bath. A purity of at least 90% was achieved for sorted or isolated CD4+, CD8+ and CD8+ TEMRA cells. The full study reports these points: The TCR sequencing and HLA analysis was acknowledged to have included a relatively small number of individuals.

RNA was extracted using the RNeasy kit, and about 0.5 to 1 microgram was reverse transcribed with random hexamers. The immunoSEQ multiplex PCR assay, which covers 54 Vbeta and 13 Jbeta segments, was used to amplify TCR beta CDR3 regions. To correct PCR amplification bias, a synthetic template baseline was used for both primer optimization and computational correction. The study's processing was this. Reads were assigned to V, D and J genes according to IMGT and analyzed in immunoSEQ Analyzer, with only productive sequences retained. To calculate clonality, Shannon entropy was normalized by log2 of the number of productive unique sequences and then subtracted from one. For each patient and control, public and private clones were evaluated within the 100 most prevalent clones. A clone was defined as Susac-specific if it was absent from the healthy and MS cohorts, from 1052 published viral clones and from other ImmuneACCESS disease sequences. TCRdb reran the public reads through fastp at Q25 and MiXCR, keeping productive beta chains. Each CDR3 protein appears once, grouped with its most common genes and DNA. The V and J calls were not made by the authors but by TCRdb's processing. This sample is represented by 150,000 or so distinct CDR3 sequences; around 94% of them were singletons. The ten top clones hold around 0.14% of the sample.

The germline V and J ends show losses of 5 bases and 3 bases respectively, and no gene match explains 2 bases of the junction. The germline V gene yields SGHTA for CDR1 and FQGTGA for CDR2. The CDR3 starts with the cysteine, ends with the phenylalanine, and has 13 residues. Solely the CDR3 DNA is kept, with 39 bases framed from the first base. What was sequenced was CD4+ T cells from PBMCs. This TCR was recovered from a human donor in good health. This sequence uses TRBV7-3 and TRBJ2-5, with 8 junctional bases fitting TRBD1. The nucleotide sequence is TGTGCCAGCAGCATGGACAGGGAAGAGACCCAGTACTTC. Its protein reads: CASSMDREETQYF.